Below, one TCR beta chain is given with its context. This sample was taken from a study of blood T cell repertoires in COVID-19. The CDR3 contains 16 residues. Germline CDR1 MGHRA, CDR2 YSYEKL. V was clipped by 2 bases and J by 1 base, with 14 bases between them. Sequencing used immunoSEQ multiplex PCR; TCRdb keeps in-frame clones, though not all of them. The data show about 150,000 clones, approximately 92% seen once. J is TRBJ1-1 and V is TRBV4-1; D gene uncertain. This clonotype originated in a woman aged 40-49 years with acute or convalescent COVID-19. The sample consisted of peripheral blood. DNA of the CDR3: TGCGCCAGCAGCCAACCAAAAACAACACAGAACACTGAAGCTTTCTTT. Protein product: CASSQPKTTQNTEAFF.